The 21 T cell receptor beta chains listed next were all sequenced from one sample in a study of T-cell memory formation after mild COVID-19. Via MiXCR, TCRdb re-called the 5' RACE reads, giving one row per CDR3 protein. This sample has around 500,000 distinct CDR3 sequences, with around a sixth found just once. The specimen sequenced was PBMCs or a T cell subset sorted from them (not recorded which). The origin of the receptors is an adult woman who had mild COVID-19 (a few samples of this study predate the infection). Cell type and time point are not known.

The chain is built from TRBV12-3 or TRBV12-4 and TRBJ2-3; possible D gene TRBD2, 6 bases. Trimming pared 0 bases from V and 9 bases from J, leaving 13 bases between. The CDR3 consists of 14 residues. CDR3 protein: CASSLALREATQYF. CDR3 in DNA: TGTGCCAGCAGTTTAGCCTTGCGGGAAGCGACGCAGTATTTT.

This clonotype was observed a handful of times. This sequence joins TRBV29-1 and TRBJ2-5, with D maybe TRBD1 (5 bases). Germline CDR1 SQVTM, CDR2 ANQGSEA. V was trimmed by 4 bases and J by 5 bases, leaving 11 bases between them. The CDR3 covers 12 residues. This chain's CDR3 is CSVGQLGETQYF. CDR3 nucleotides: TGCAGCGTTGGACAGCTTGGGGAGACCCAGTACTTC.

V gene TRBV6-5 combines with J gene TRBJ2-7, with a tentative D call TRBD2 (5 bases). CDR1 MNHEY and CDR2 SVGAGI come from the germline V gene. This CDR3 is built from 15 residues. Trimming stripped 2 bases from V and 3 bases from J, with 14 bases between. CDR3 bases: TGTGCCAGCAGTTACGACGATTCGGGGTTCTACGAGCAGTACTTC. Amino acids: CASSYDDSGFYEQYF.

This clonotype appeared a single time. V and J are TRBV28 and TRBJ2-5; perhaps TRBD2 as D (7 bases). The CDR3 is 14 residues long. Germline V gene lookup returns CDR1 MDHEN and CDR2 SYDVKM. Trimming pared 3 bases from V and 4 bases from J, leaving 12 bases between. The CDR3 protein is CASSFAGATETQYF. The CDR3 nucleotides read TGTGCCAGCAGTTTTGCGGGGGCAACAGAGACCCAGTACTTC.

The genes are TRBV19 and TRBJ2-7; D is perhaps TRBD1 (5 bases). The CDR3 loop spans 16 amino acids. CDR1 is LNHDA and CDR2 is SQIVND in the germline V gene (reference sequence). The V gene lost 0 bases and the J gene lost 2 bases, with 14 bases spanning the gap. CDR3 DNA sequence: TGTGCCAGTAGTATAGATGGGTGGGCAGGGCCCTACGAGCAGTACTTC. It encodes CASSIDGWAGPYEQYF.

The chain joins TRBV6-5 to TRBJ2-3, with D possibly TRBD2 on 7 matching bases. CDR1 and CDR2 (germline): MNHEY, SVGAGI. The CDR3 covers 14 residues. The V gene lost 2 bases and the J gene lost 10 bases, with 16 bases spanning the gap. This CDR3 is CASSYGGGASAQYF. The CDR3 DNA reads as TGTGCCAGCAGTTACGGTGGGGGGGCCTCCGCGCAGTATTTT.

V gene TRBV20-1 combines with J gene TRBJ2-7; no definite D call. Trimming removed 3 bases at V and 2 bases at J, with 8 bases between. CDR1 is DFQATT, CDR2 SNEGSKA, per germline (reference sequence). The CDR3 runs to 12 residues. CDR3 protein: CSASPGAYEQYF. CDR3 DNA sequence: TGCAGTGCTAGTCCTGGGGCCTACGAGCAGTACTTC.

The V gene is TRBV7-2, the J gene TRBJ2-2, with TRBD1 matching over 7 bases. J was trimmed by 7 bases and V by 0 bases; bases with no gene match: 8. Germline CDR1 reads SGHTA; CDR2 reads FQGNSA. The CDR3 has 16 residues. CDR3 loop: CASSLAPQGKVGELFF. Here the CDR3 DNA reads TGTGCCAGCAGCTTAGCCCCACAGGGGAAGGTCGGGGAGCTGTTTTTT.

This clonotype was found a few times. The chain uses TRBV19 and TRBJ1-5; D call uncertain. Germline CDR1 and CDR2: LNHDA and SQIVND (reference sequence). The CDR3 is 16 residues long. Trimming removed 1 base from V and 5 bases from J, with 15 bases in between. The CDR3 here is CASSIAGYTMDQPQHF. DNA of the CDR3: TGTGCCAGTAGTATAGCAGGATATACGATGGATCAGCCCCAGCATTTT.

The chain couples TRBV12-3 or TRBV12-4 to TRBJ2-7; D is unresolved. V shed 2 bases and J shed 7 bases, with 9 bases lying between them. The CDR3 loop spans 12 amino acids. CDR3 nucleotide sequence: TGTGCCAGCAGTTTACGACCGGAGGAGCAGTACTTC. It encodes CASSLRPEEQYF.

This clonotype was observed a handful of times. This chain links TRBV19 with TRBJ2-5; 7 bases fit TRBD2. Germline V gene lookup returns CDR1 LNHDA and CDR2 SQIVND (reference sequence). There are 15 residues in the CDR3. The V gene end was trimmed by 4 bases and the J gene end by 0 bases; junction bases not matched to a gene: 5. The CDR3 reads CASSTRAGNQETQYF. The CDR3 coding sequence is TGTGCCAGTAGTACTCGAGCGGGAAACCAAGAGACCCAGTACTTC.

This clonotype has just a few counts. The CDR3 DNA reads as TGTGCCTGCCCTCAGGGGGCCGAGGCTTACGGGGAGCTGTTTTTT. Translating gives CACPQGAEAYGELFF. The chain links TRBV30 to TRBJ2-2; 8 bases fit TRBD1. The germline V gene has CDR1 GTSNPN and CDR2 SVGIG (reference sequence). V was clipped by 6 bases and J by 7 bases; unmatched bases: 13. CDR3 length equals 15 residues.

The chain links TRBV10-3 to TRBJ1-1; D may be TRBD1 (6 bases). The CDR3 length is 14 residues. The V end was cut by 2 bases, the J end by 1 base, with 8 bases between. Germline CDR1 reads ENHRY; CDR2 reads SYGVKD. CDR3 bases: TGTGCCATCAGTGAGCCGGACAGGAACACTGAAGCTTTCTTT. It encodes CAISEPDRNTEAFF.

There are many counts of this clonotype. The V and J genes are TRBV3-1 and TRBJ2-1; perhaps D is TRBD1 or TRBD2 (7 bases each). V shed 4 bases and J shed 14 bases, with 12 bases lying between them. The CDR3 loop spans 11 amino acids. The germline gives CDR1 LGHDT, CDR2 YNNKEL (reference sequence). In DNA, the CDR3 is TGTGCCAGCAGCCGGGGAGGGGGCAAGTTCTTC. It specifies CASSRGGGKFF.

This clonotype was observed a few times. V is TRBV24-1 and J is TRBJ2-5; TRBD2 matches 13 bases. Germline V gene sequence: CDR1 KGHDR, CDR2 SFDVKD. CDR3 size: 16 residues. Trimming took 5 bases from V and 5 from J; bases not matched to a gene: 7. CDR3 nucleotide sequence: TGTGCCACCAGTGCCCAGACTAGCGGGAGGACGGAGACCCAGTACTTC. This translates into CATSAQTSGRTETQYF.

This clonotype has only a few counts. The CDR3 DNA reads TGTGCCAGCAGTGACCCTAGCGGGATTAGCACAGATACGCAGTATTTT. This translates into CASSDPSGISTDTQYF. The chain has TRBV6-1 and TRBJ2-3, with TRBD2 identical over 9 bases. Germline-derived CDR1 and CDR2 are MNHNS and SASEGT. This CDR3 spans 16 amino acids. V was pared by 3 bases and J by 0 bases, with 4 bases of the junction left unmatched.

The rearrangement joins TRBV7-9 to TRBJ2-1; D is perhaps TRBD1 or TRBD2 (5 bases each). This CDR3 contains 13 residues. Trimming removed 6 bases at V and 5 bases at J, with 11 bases between. CDR1 and CDR2 (germline): SEHNR, FQNEAQ (reference sequence). DNA of the CDR3: TGTGCCAGCAGGGATCCGGGACACAATGAGCAGTTCTTC. This sequence encodes CASRDPGHNEQFF. Full variable domain (missing parts from reference TRBV7-9 and TRBJ2-1): DTGVSQNPRHKITKRGQNVTFRCDPISEHNRLYWYRQTLGQGPEFLTYFQNEAQLEKSRLLSDRFSAERPKGSFSTLEIQRTEQGDSAMYLCASRDPGHNEQFFGPGTRLTVL.

This clonotype has only a few counts. This sequence joins TRBV11-2 and TRBJ2-3, with a tentative D call TRBD2 (5 bases). CDR1 and CDR2 (germline): SGHAT, FQNNGV. This CDR3 is 11 amino acids long. Trimming left V 0 bases short and J 11 bases short, with 6 bases between. Here the CDR3 DNA reads TGTGCCAGCAGCTTAGAAGAGGGGCAGTATTTT. Encoded protein: CASSLEEGQYF.

This clonotype turned up a few times. The chain is built from TRBV11-2 and TRBJ1-1; weak D call: TRBD1 (5 bases). Trimming removed 1 base at V and 3 bases at J, with 12 bases between. Germline CDR1 reads SGHAT; CDR2 reads FQNNGV. The CDR3 has 15 amino acids. Here the CDR3 reads CASSLVFPGYTEAFF. The CDR3, as DNA: TGTGCCAGCAGCTTAGTCTTCCCAGGGTACACTGAAGCTTTCTTT.

The J gene is TRBJ1-5, the V gene TRBV18, with D possibly being TRBD1 (5 bases). CDR1 and CDR2 (germline): KGHSH, LQKENI. Trimming removed 6 bases from V and 5 bases from J, with 14 bases in between. This CDR3 spans 14 amino acids. The CDR3 protein is CASSQGVIDQPQHF. In DNA form, the CDR3 reads TGTGCCAGCTCCCAGGGTGTTATCGATCAGCCCCAGCATTTT.

This chain uses TRBV4-1 with TRBJ1-5; no firm D call. Germline values: CDR1 MGHRA, CDR2 YSYEKL. The CDR3 sequence is 12 residues long. With 3 bases removed from V and 5 bases from J, the gap between germline ends came to 5 bases. The CDR3 protein is CASSHPDQPQHF. The CDR3 region has the DNA TGCGCCAGCAGCCACCCTGATCAGCCCCAGCATTTT.